This T cell receptor beta chain was captured by sequencing in a study of blood T cell repertoires in COVID-19. This clone was counted only a few times. Germline CDR1 SGHTS, CDR2 YDEGEE. The CDR3 totals 16 residues. Trimming took off 4 bases at V and 3 bases at J, with 19 bases between the two ends. Sequencing was performed with immunoSEQ multiplex PCR; in TCRdb, only in-frame clones are kept and a portion is missing. The data contain around 190,000 clones, roughly nine tenths of them singletons. The origin of this receptor is a young man who had recovered from COVID-19. Sequencing was carried out using peripheral blood. The V gene is TRBV5-8, the J gene TRBJ1-2; no firm D call. CDR3 protein: CASSPMTREIHYGYTF. The CDR3 bases are TGTGCCAGCAGCCCCATGACACGCGAGATTCACTATGGCTACACCTTC.